These 16 T cell receptor beta chains were sequenced from one sample in a study of blood T cell repertoires in COVID-19. The assay was immunoSEQ multiplex PCR, and TCRdb's table has in-frame clones only and misses some. The sample consists of approximately 220,000 clones, around 80% of them appearing once. Sequencing was carried out using peripheral blood. The receptors here all came from an elderly woman with acute or convalescent COVID-19.

In this sample, this clone turned up once. The rearrangement uses TRBV11-3 and TRBJ1-1; D uncertain. Trimming took 4 bases from V and 4 from J, leaving 7 bases between them. Germline loops: CDR1 SGHNT, CDR2 YENEEA. The CDR3 has 12 amino acids. The CDR3 region has the DNA TGTGCCAGCAGCTCTATTAGCACTGAAGCTTTCTTT. This gives the protein CASSSISTEAFF.

The gene calls are TRBV27 and TRBJ1-5; weak D call: TRBD1 (5 bases). The CDR3 runs 15 residues. The V gene lost 3 bases and the J gene lost 4 bases, with 13 bases spanning the gap. Germline lookup yields CDR1 MNHEY and CDR2 SMNVEV (reference sequence). CDR3 sequence (DNA): TGTGCCAGCAGTTTTCGTTGGGGGACTAATCAGCCCCAGCATTTT. Amino acids: CASSFRWGTNQPQHF.

The V gene is TRBV30, the J gene TRBJ1-6; D is ambiguous. The germline V gene encodes CDR1 GTSNPN and CDR2 SVGIG (reference sequence). This CDR3 comprises 15 residues. Trimming stripped 7 bases from V and 0 bases from J, with 13 bases between. This CDR3 is CASLRGSSYNSPLHF. CDR3 sequence (DNA): TGTGCCTCCTTGCGTGGGAGCTCCTATAATTCACCCCTCCACTTT. The whole variable domain, filled in from reference TRBV30 and TRBJ1-6, reads SQTIHQWPATLVQPVGSPLSLECTVEGTSNPNLYWYRQAAGRGLQLLFYSVGIGQISSEVPQNLSASRPQDRQFILSSKKLLLSDSGFYLCASLRGSSYNSPLHFGNGTRLTVT.

CDR3 sequence (DNA): TGTGCCAGCAGCCCCGATGTGGCAGGCGTGACTGAAGCTTTCTTT. Encoded protein: CASSPDVAGVTEAFF. The chain recombines TRBV3-1 (or the pseudogene TRBV3-2) with TRBJ1-1; no clear D. Trimming shortened V by 4 bases and J by 5 bases, and 17 bases separated the two germline ends. Germline V CDR1 and CDR2: LGHDT, YNNKEL (reference sequence). The CDR3 covers 15 residues.

This chain's CDR3 is CASSQGQFNEKLFF. The CDR3 DNA sequence: TGCGCCAGCAGCCAGGGACAGTTTAATGAAAAACTGTTTTTT. The chain uses TRBV4-3 and TRBJ1-4, with 7 bases lining up with TRBD1. Germline CDR1 reads LGHNA; CDR2 reads YSLEER. The ends lost 3 bases at V and 4 bases at J; junction bases unmatched: 2. There are 14 residues in the CDR3.

J is TRBJ1-1 and V is TRBV30, with 8 nucleotides matching TRBD1. The CDR3 sequence is 17 residues long. Germline V gene data show CDR1 as GTSNPN and CDR2 as SVGIG (reference sequence). V lost 2 bases to trimming and J lost 0 bases; unmatched junction nucleotides: 11. CDR3 in amino acids: CAWSRRTGGQMNTEAFF. In DNA form, the CDR3 reads TGTGCCTGGAGTCGAAGAACAGGGGGGCAAATGAACACTGAAGCTTTCTTT.

The chain is built from TRBV11-2 and TRBJ1-1, with D tentatively TRBD1 (6 bases). The CDR3 runs to 14 residues. V lost 2 bases to trimming and J lost 6 bases, with 13 bases between them. CDR1 is SGHAT and CDR2 is FQNNGV in the germline V gene. Here the CDR3 DNA reads TGTGCCAGCAGCTTACCTCGACAGGCGGCTGAAGCTTTCTTT. Encoded protein: CASSLPRQAAEAFF. Using reference TRBV11-2 and TRBJ1-1 for the parts outside the CDR3, the full variable domain is EAGVAQSPRYKIIEKRQSVAFWCNPISGHATLYWYQQILGQGPKLLIQFQNNGVVDDSQLPKDRFSAERLKGVDSTLKIQPAKLEDSAVYLCASSLPRQAAEAFFGQGTRLTVV.

The chain carries TRBV2 and TRBJ1-5; the D gene is possibly TRBD1 (5 bases). This CDR3 comprises 13 residues. V was trimmed by 3 bases and J by 6 bases, leaving 9 bases between them. The germline V gene has CDR1 SNHLY and CDR2 FYNNEI. CDR3 loop: CASSDRASQPQHF. CDR3 coding DNA: TGTGCCAGCAGTGACAGGGCAAGTCAGCCCCAGCATTTT.

The gene calls are TRBV28 and TRBJ1-2; D is unclear. Trimming left V 8 bases short and J 7 bases short, with 11 bases between. The CDR3 is made up of 11 amino acids. Germline V gene lookup returns CDR1 MDHEN and CDR2 SYDVKM. The CDR3 loop reads CASRNEGGYTF. DNA of the CDR3: TGTGCCAGCCGAAATGAGGGTGGCTACACCTTC.

The rearrangement joins TRBV6-5 to TRBJ2-7, with 7 nucleotides matching TRBD2. The CDR3 has 14 amino acids. V was clipped by 2 bases and J by 3 bases; unmatched bases: 4. Germline V CDR1 and CDR2: MNHEY, SVGAGI. This CDR3 reads CASSYGTKNYEQYF. CDR3 bases: TGTGCCAGCAGTTACGGGACTAAGAACTACGAGCAGTACTTC.

The chain has TRBV16 and TRBJ1-2; D not resolved. Trimming cost V 3 bases and J 4 bases, with 15 bases left between them. Germline V gene sequence: CDR1 KGHSY, CDR2 FQNENV. The CDR3 contains 15 residues. The CDR3, as DNA: TGTGCCAGCAGCCACGAGGATACCGTCTCCTATGGCTACACCTTC. Amino acid sequence: CASSHEDTVSYGYTF.

The rearrangement links TRBV2 to TRBJ1-5; unclear D gene. Deletions cut 10 bases from V and 2 bases from J, with 9 bases between. The CDR3 consists of 12 residues. CDR1 and CDR2 (germline): SNHLY, FYNNEI. CDR3: CATHPGNQPQHF. The CDR3 nucleotides read TGTGCCACCCATCCGGGCAATCAGCCCCAGCATTTT. The full variable domain, rest sourced from reference TRBV2 and TRBJ1-5, is EPEVTQTPSHQVTQMGQEVILRCVPISNHLYFYWYRQILGQKVEFLVSFYNNEISEKSEIFDDQFSVERPDGSNFTLKIRSTKLEDSAMYFCATHPGNQPQHFGDGTRLSIL.

The chain has TRBV11-3 and TRBJ1-4; TRBD1 agrees at 9 bases. V shed 3 bases, J shed 5 bases, and the junction held 1 base outside the gene matches. Germline CDR1 is SGHNT and CDR2 is YENEEA. This CDR3 is 14 amino acids long. The chain's CDR3 is CASSFTGGNEKLFF. Here the CDR3 DNA reads TGTGCCAGCAGCTTTACAGGGGGCAATGAAAAACTGTTTTTT. Combining the CDR3 with reference TRBV11-3 and TRBJ1-4 gives the whole variable domain EAGVVQSPRYKIIEKKQPVAFWCNPISGHNTLYWYLQNLGQGPELLIRYENEEAVDDSQLPKDRFSAERLKGVDSTLKIQPAELGDSAVYLCASSFTGGNEKLFFGSGTQLSVL.

This rearrangement joins TRBV6-2 or TRBV6-3 to TRBJ2-1; no definite D call. CDR3 length: 15 amino acids. The germline V gene has CDR1 MNHEY and CDR2 SVGEGT. The V end was cut by 8 bases, the J end by 2 bases, with 16 bases between. The CDR3 DNA sequence: TGTGCCAGCCGCCCGTCAGCGTTCACCTACAATGAGCAGTTCTTC. This encodes CASRPSAFTYNEQFF.

The rearrangement joins TRBV6-2 or TRBV6-3 to TRBJ1-2; no reliable D call. This CDR3 has 12 amino acids. The germline V gene has CDR1 MNHEY and CDR2 SVGEGT. Deletions cut 5 bases from V and 4 bases from J, with 8 bases between. The CDR3 reads CASSQNTYGYTF. The CDR3 bases are TGTGCCAGCAGTCAGAACACCTATGGCTACACCTTC.

J is TRBJ2-1 and V is TRBV10-3; 7 positions match TRBD2. This CDR3 is built from 13 residues. V was pared by 4 bases and J by 5 bases, with 2 bases of the junction left unmatched. The germline V gene has CDR1 ENHRY and CDR2 SYGVKD. The CDR3, as DNA: TGTGCCATCAGTGCGACTAGCCACAATGAGCAGTTCTTC. Amino acid sequence: CAISATSHNEQFF.